The source of this T cell receptor beta chain is a study of regulatory dendritic cells for organ transplantation. Study-wide results and caveats: Memory T cells were less diverse than naive, with memory CD8+ most oligoclonal. Alloreactive memory CD8+ T cell pools varied considerably between individuals.

About this clone: Its matching antigen is unknown.

Naive CD45RA+ and memory CD45RO+ CD4+ or CD8+ T cells were FACS-sorted. The repertoire was sequenced with immunoSEQ multiplex PCR; TCRdb's copy has only in-frame clones and lacks some. The profile shows roughly 34,000 clones, 85% to 90% of them singletons. Between the trimmed V and J ends, which lost 0 bases and 8 bases, there was a span of 17 bases. This CDR3 has 15 residues. Germline V CDR1 and CDR2: SGDLS, YYNGEE. The source of this sequence is a human donor in good health. What was sequenced was naive CD4+ T cells from blood. This sample's subset: CD45RA+ naive T cells. This rearrangement joins TRBV9 to TRBJ1-2; D is unresolved. CDR3 DNA sequence: TGTGCCAGCAGCGTAGAGGGTTCCCTTGCTTGGGGCTACACCTTC. Amino acid sequence: CASSVEGSLAWGYTF.